This T cell receptor beta chain was found in a study of blood T cell repertoires in COVID-19. About the study: Italy, Spain and the United States were the sources of the convalescent and acute COVID-19 samples. T cells, B-cell-depleted T cells, or PBMCs provided the cDNA or gDNA that served as material.

V lost 4 bases and J lost 7; bases outside the gene matches: 5. The CDR3 runs to 14 residues. Germline V gene lookup returns CDR1 SGHRS and CDR2 YFSETQ. Source study methods: Amplification of reference gene primers was used by the study to estimate nucleated cell counts. Measured with immunoSEQ multiplex PCR; TCRdb has only the in-frame clones, and not every one. D and trimming come from the DNA, and the V and J calls and clone size come from that table. This table has 110,000 to 150,000 clones, roughly 88% appearing once. This receptor was obtained from a woman aged 50 to 65 with acute or convalescent COVID-19. The chain joins TRBV5-1 to TRBJ2-7; TRBD2 matches 13 bases. Sequencing used peripheral blood. The CDR3 loop reads CASSRTSGGREQYF. The CDR3, as DNA: TGCGCCAGCAGCCGGACTAGCGGGGGACGGGAGCAGTACTTC.